This entry describes one T cell receptor beta chain. The target antigen is unknown. These data originate in a study of PD-1 blockade in classical Hodgkin lymphoma. Whole-study findings and limits: Complete responders matched newly diagnosed patients in baseline diversity. Nivolumab initiated under 1 year post-ASCT led to patient exclusion.

The CDR3 totals 16 residues. The ends lost 1 base at V and 3 bases at J; junction bases unmatched: 7. Germline CDR1 is SEHNR and CDR2 is FQNEAQ (reference sequence). Each patient experienced a relapse that followed autologous stem cell transplantation, and brentuximab vedotin exposure varied. Classification of best responses gave complete response, partial response or progressive disease. Measured with immunoSEQ multiplex PCR; TCRdb has only the in-frame clones, and not every one. The sample includes tens of thousands of clones, around 68% of them seen just once. The J gene is TRBJ1-2, the V gene TRBV7-9, with 8 nucleotides matching TRBD1. This receptor was identified in a human donor with classical Hodgkin lymphoma. The sequenced sample was peripheral blood mononuclear cells (PBMCs), obtained at baseline. The CDR3, as DNA: TGTGCCAGCAGCTTAGAGGGCAGGGGGCCTTACTATGGCTACACCTTC. This encodes CASSLEGRGPYYGYTF. Combining the CDR3 with reference TRBV7-9 and TRBJ1-2 gives the whole variable domain DTGVSQNPRHKITKRGQNVTFRCDPISEHNRLYWYRQTLGQGPEFLTYFQNEAQLEKSRLLSDRFSAERPKGSFSTLEIQRTEQGDSAMYLCASSLEGRGPYYGYTFGSGTRLTVV.